Each of the 26 T cell receptor beta chains below was sequenced from the same sample in a study of blood T cell repertoires in COVID-19 (dated by TCRdb to between 2020 and 2021). The protocol used for the library was the immunoSEQ multiplex PCR assay. In its TCRdb copy, this immuneACCESS table keeps in-frame sequences only and misses some clones. Where compared with another copy, unresolved V genes explain less than half of these, and the others have no known cause. The sample has 70,000 or so clones on record, more than 70% of them singletons. Roughly 32% of the sample lies in the top ten. What was sequenced was peripheral blood. These receptors all stem from a woman over 75 with active or convalescent COVID-19.

This sequence joins TRBV25-1 and TRBJ1-1, with D possibly TRBD1 on 6 matching bases. The CDR3 totals 13 residues. With 5 bases removed from V and 5 bases from J, the gap between germline ends came to 12 bases. Germline V gene data show CDR1 as MGHDK and CDR2 as SYGVNS. CDR3 sequence (DNA): TGTGCCAGCAGTAAGGGGGAAACAACTGAAGCTTTCTTT. As protein: CASSKGETTEAFF.

This sequence joins TRBV5-6 and TRBJ2-2, with D perhaps matching TRBD1 (6 bases). The V gene's germline CDR1 is SGHDT and CDR2 YYEEEE. The CDR3 is 14 amino acids. V lost 1 base and J lost 4, with 8 bases in between. CDR3 residues: CASSLTGLTGELFF. The DNA for the CDR3 is TGTGCCAGCAGCTTGACAGGGCTCACCGGGGAGCTGTTTTTT.

This clone has a handful of counts. The V gene is TRBV9, the J gene TRBJ1-1; perhaps TRBD1 as D (5 bases). Germline V CDR1 and CDR2: SGDLS, YYNGEE. The CDR3 spans 14 residues. V was shortened by 4 bases and J by 5 bases, with 15 bases between the two germline ends. CDR3 nucleotide sequence: TGTGCCAGCAGCCCCCAGCAGGGTAGGACTGAAGCTTTCTTT. This encodes CASSPQQGRTEAFF.

This chain uses TRBV7-2 with TRBJ2-6, with TRBD2 matching over 8 bases. Trimming cost V 5 bases and J 2 bases; bases outside gene matches: 8. The CDR3 extends over 17 amino acids. CDR1 is SGHTA and CDR2 is FQGNSA in the germline V gene. This chain's CDR3 is CASSPRGGPTGANVLTF. The CDR3 DNA sequence: TGTGCCAGCAGCCCACGGGGGGGCCCAACTGGGGCCAACGTCCTGACTTTC.

This clone was seen just once. This chain joins TRBV25-1 and TRBJ1-2, with D possibly TRBD1 on 5 matching bases. Germline values: CDR1 MGHDK, CDR2 SYGVNS. Trimming pared 2 bases from V and 7 bases from J, leaving 14 bases between. There are 14 residues in the CDR3. This CDR3 reads CASSERAGGGGYTF. The CDR3 nucleotides read TGTGCCAGCAGTGAACGGGCGGGGGGAGGTGGCTACACCTTC.

The rearrangement uses TRBV7-2 and TRBJ2-2; 7 positions agree with TRBD2. CDR1 and CDR2 from the germline V gene are SGHTA and FQGNSA. The J segment lost 5 bases and the V segment lost 2 bases, leaving 8 bases of the junction unmatched. The CDR3 has 16 residues. The CDR3 DNA reads as TGTGCCAGCAGCTTACATATCGGGGGGTGGACCGGGGAGCTGTTTTTT. Translation: CASSLHIGGWTGELFF.

The chain employs TRBV30 and TRBJ1-5; 8 positions match TRBD1. Unmatched junction bases numbered 8, after V lost 5 bases and J lost 5 bases. This CDR3 has 14 residues. Per the germline V gene, CDR1 is GTSNPN and CDR2 is SVGIG (reference sequence). The CDR3: CAWEDRESHQPQHF. Written as DNA, the CDR3 is TGTGCCTGGGAGGACAGGGAAAGTCATCAGCCCCAGCATTTT.

V usage is TRBV6-5 and J usage is TRBJ1-2; possible D gene TRBD1, 5 bases. The CDR3 is made up of 15 amino acids. Germline assignment: CDR1 MNHEY and CDR2 SVGAGI. Trimming took off 6 bases at V and 2 bases at J, with 16 bases between the two ends. This CDR3 reads CASSRGAGGNYGYTF. The CDR3 DNA is TGTGCCAGCAGCCGTGGGGCCGGGGGGAACTATGGCTACACCTTC.

The rearrangement joins TRBV28 to TRBJ1-2; perhaps TRBD1 as D (6 bases). The germline CDR1 and CDR2 sequences are MDHEN and SYDVKM. The V gene lost 2 bases and the J gene lost 4 bases, with 11 bases spanning the gap. This CDR3 is built from 14 residues. As DNA, the CDR3 is TGTGCCAGCAGTTTAGCGACAGGAGGCTATGGCTACACCTTC. Translating gives CASSLATGGYGYTF.

This clone is a singleton in its sample. This chain joins TRBV4-2 and TRBJ2-3, with no clear D. This CDR3 contains 13 residues. The V gene lost 0 bases and the J gene lost 3 bases, with 4 bases spanning the gap. Germline-derived CDR1 and CDR2 are LGHNA and YNFKEQ. This CDR3 reads CASSQDPTDTQYF. The CDR3 DNA follows: TGTGCCAGCAGCCAAGATCCGACAGATACGCAGTATTTT.

J is TRBJ1-4 and V is TRBV19, with 12 nucleotides matching TRBD1. Germline lookup yields CDR1 LNHDA and CDR2 SQIVND (reference sequence). The CDR3 spans 17 residues. V dropped 5 bases and J dropped 3; count of bases not matched to a gene: 7. The CDR3 DNA reads TGTGCCAGTAGTCGCCGGGACAGGGGGCTCCCTAATGAAAAACTGTTTTTT. Encoded protein: CASSRRDRGLPNEKLFF.

The CDR3 sequence: CASSPAVRGSYEQYF. The CDR3 DNA reads as TGTGCCAGCTCACCCGCCGTTAGGGGGTCCTACGAGCAGTACTTC. This rearrangement joins TRBV18 to TRBJ2-7, with a tentative D call TRBD1 (6 bases). V lost 3 bases to trimming and J lost 1 base, with 13 bases between them. Germline loops: CDR1 KGHSH, CDR2 LQKENI. CDR3 length equals 15 residues.

The CDR3 DNA reads TGTGCCAGCCCCGGGGGGCGCCAAGAGACCCAGTACTTC. Translating it yields CASPGGRQETQYF. This chain uses TRBV21-1 with TRBJ2-5; the table's D call TRBD2 went unverified against the DNA. TRBV21-1 is described as a pseudogene. The CDR3 has 13 amino acids.

The sample holds one count of this clone. This sequence joins TRBV18 and TRBJ2-3; 15 bases align to TRBD2. The CDR3 has 16 residues. Losses at the gene ends were 3 bases for V and 4 bases for J; bases not matched to a gene: 2. The germline V gene encodes CDR1 KGHSH and CDR2 LQKENI. The CDR3 DNA follows: TGTGCCAGCTCACCGAGGACTAGCGGGGGGGCAGATACGCAGTATTTT. It yields the protein CASSPRTSGGADTQYF.

J is TRBJ1-4 and V is TRBV19, with a possible D match to TRBD1 (5 bases). Trimming removed 2 bases from V and 4 bases from J, with 8 bases in between. Germline values: CDR1 LNHDA, CDR2 SQIVND (reference sequence). The CDR3 is 14 amino acids. The chain's CDR3 is CASSIIGDNEKLFF. The CDR3 nucleotides read TGTGCCAGTAGTATAATAGGGGATAATGAAAAACTGTTTTTT.

V gene TRBV9 combines with J gene TRBJ2-7; D might be TRBD1 (6 bases). The CDR3 totals 15 residues. Deletions cut 0 bases from V and 7 bases from J, with 17 bases between. CDR1 is SGDLS and CDR2 is YYNGEE in the germline V gene. This chain's CDR3 is CASSVAGQPFGEQYF. CDR3 sequence (DNA): TGTGCCAGCAGCGTAGCGGGACAACCTTTTGGGGAGCAGTACTTC.

The gene calls are TRBV3-1 (or the pseudogene TRBV3-2) and TRBJ2-2; 9 nucleotides agree with TRBD2. The CDR3 spans 15 residues. Per germline, CDR1 LGHDT and CDR2 YNNKEL (reference sequence). V shed 4 bases and J 5 bases; nucleotides not matched to a gene: 5. This CDR3 reads CASSPLAGQTGELFF. DNA of the CDR3: TGTGCCAGCAGCCCGCTAGCGGGGCAGACCGGGGAGCTGTTTTTT.

The chain recombines TRBV15 with TRBJ1-4, with 8 bases matching TRBD1. Germline values: CDR1 LNHNV, CDR2 YYDKDF (reference sequence). This CDR3 region has 14 residues. V lost 8 bases to trimming and J lost 8 bases; unmatched junction nucleotides: 10. The CDR3 spells CATGRDRLGEKLFF. Here the CDR3 DNA reads TGTGCCACCGGACGGGACAGGTTGGGGGAAAAACTGTTTTTT.

The V gene is TRBV1, the J gene TRBJ1-3; the tabulated D call, TRBD1, remains unverified against the DNA. TRBV1 is classified as a pseudogene. This CDR3 comprises 16 residues. The chain's CDR3 is CTSSQFRDRAGNTIYF. The DNA for the CDR3 is TGCACCAGCAGCCAGTTCCGGGACAGAGCTGGAAACACCATATATTTT.

The chain links TRBV6-1 to TRBJ1-3; D call uncertain. The CDR3 has 15 residues. Germline values: CDR1 MNHNS, CDR2 SASEGT. Deletions cut 8 bases from V and 2 bases from J, with 16 bases between. For the CDR3, the DNA is TGTGCCAGCGGGGAAGCACTCCTGGCTGGAAACACCATATATTTT. Translated: CASGEALLAGNTIYF.

V usage is TRBV18 and J usage is TRBJ1-5; the D gene is possibly TRBD1 (5 bases). Germline assignment: CDR1 KGHSH and CDR2 LQKENI. Between the trimmed V and J ends, which lost 2 bases and 6 bases, there was a span of 14 bases. This CDR3 has 15 residues. The CDR3 bases are TGTGCCAGCTCACCAAGCACAGGCCCCTCTCAGCCCCAGCATTTT. Protein product: CASSPSTGPSQPQHF. The variable domain in full, completed from reference TRBV18 and TRBJ1-5, reads NAGVMQNPRHLVRRRGQEARLRCSPMKGHSHVYWYRQLPEEGLKFMVYLQKENIIDESGMPKERFSAEFPKEGPSILRIQQVVRGDSAAYFCASSPSTGPSQPQHFGDGTRLSIL.

The chain has TRBV19 and TRBJ1-2; tentative D call: TRBD1 (6 bases). The CDR3 consists of 14 residues. V was trimmed by 3 bases and J by 8 bases, leaving 16 bases between them. Germline V gene data show CDR1 as LNHDA and CDR2 as SQIVND (reference sequence). The CDR3 reads CASSMAGGARGYTF. The CDR3 region has the DNA TGTGCCAGTAGTATGGCGGGGGGCGCACGGGGCTACACCTTC.

J is TRBJ1-1 and V is TRBV7-2; D is unclear. Germline lookup yields CDR1 SGHTA and CDR2 FQGNSA. This CDR3 has 13 amino acids. Trimming cost V 5 bases and J 7 bases, with 14 bases left between them. The CDR3 protein is CASSPSAWSEAFF. Written as DNA, the CDR3 is TGTGCCAGCAGCCCTAGTGCGTGGAGTGAAGCTTTCTTT.

The CDR3 here is CASSSRQFAEAFF. CDR3 bases: TGTGCCAGCAGCTCAAGACAGTTCGCTGAAGCTTTCTTT. The chain uses TRBV7-2 and TRBJ1-1; D may be TRBD1 (5 bases). This CDR3 is built from 13 residues. Trimming pared 4 bases from V and 6 bases from J, leaving 12 bases between. Germline assignment: CDR1 SGHTA and CDR2 FQGNSA.

The chain joins TRBV6-5 to TRBJ1-2; weak D call: TRBD1 (6 bases). Germline CDR1 reads MNHEY; CDR2 reads SVGAGI. With 7 bases removed from V and 10 bases from J, the gap between germline ends came to 13 bases. The CDR3 contains 11 residues. The CDR3 protein is CASMWTAYYTF. CDR3 in DNA: TGTGCCAGCATGTGGACAGCTTACTACACCTTC.

This clone was counted between two and nine times. This specimen includes other DNA sequences encoding the same CDR3. The chain has TRBV9 and TRBJ1-3; 9 bases match TRBD1. This CDR3 has 15 residues. After removal of 3 bases from V and 0 bases from J, the junction contained 1 base not matched to a gene. The germline V gene has CDR1 SGDLS and CDR2 YYNGEE. The CDR3: CASSATGGSGNTIYF. The DNA for the CDR3 is TGTGCCAGCAGCGCGACAGGGGGCTCTGGAAACACCATATATTTT.